This entry concerns a single T cell receptor (beta chain). The target antigen is unknown. This sample was included in a study of Ad26.COV2.S vaccination and SARS-CoV-2 variants. V was trimmed by 4 bases and J by 0 bases, leaving 19 bases between them. The CDR3 runs to 17 residues. CDR1 and CDR2 from the germline V gene are MDHEN and SYDVKM. Libraries were prepared by immunoSEQ multiplex PCR; TCRdb keeps only in-frame clonotypes and omits some of them. The sample contains over 300,000 clones, about 83% of which appear only once. Findings of the study overall: Similar non-spike TCR breadth was observed in recipients of vaccine and of placebo.

Sample treatment: 19 received Ad26.COV2.S at low or high dose, single or two shots; about 5 received placebo; per-sample allocation not given. Specimens were obtained on day 63 following the first vaccine or placebo injection. The starting material was peripheral blood, obtained in a trial of Ad26.COV2.S vaccine versus placebo. V usage is TRBV28 and J usage is TRBJ2-7; the D gene is possibly TRBD1 (6 bases). This receptor was obtained from a person between 18 and 60 years old who received the Ad26.COV2.S COVID-19 vaccine or a placebo. The CDR3 here is CASSYPWGHGSSYEQYF. The CDR3 bases are TGTGCCAGCAGTTACCCGTGGGGGCATGGGAGCTCCTACGAGCAGTACTTC.